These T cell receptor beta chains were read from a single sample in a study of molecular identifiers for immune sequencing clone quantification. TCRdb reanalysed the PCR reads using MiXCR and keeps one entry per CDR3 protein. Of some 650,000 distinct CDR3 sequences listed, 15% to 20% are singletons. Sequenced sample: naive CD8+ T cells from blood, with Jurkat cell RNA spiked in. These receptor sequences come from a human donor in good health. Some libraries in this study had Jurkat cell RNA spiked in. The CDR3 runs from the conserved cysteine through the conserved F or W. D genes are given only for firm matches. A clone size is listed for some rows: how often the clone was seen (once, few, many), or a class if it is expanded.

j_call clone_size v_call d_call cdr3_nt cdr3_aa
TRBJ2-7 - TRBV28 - TGTGCCAGCAGGGGGAATTCCGACTACGATCAGTACTTC CASRGNSDYDQYF
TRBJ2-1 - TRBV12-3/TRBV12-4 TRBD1 TGTGCCAGCAGTGGGGGGGACAGGGGGCACCTATACAATGAGCAGTTCTTC CASSGGDRGHLYNEQFF
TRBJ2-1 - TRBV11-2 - TGTGCCAGCAGCCTGTGGGTTGGGCGGGGAGGCTATGAGCAGTTCTTC CASSLWVGRGGYEQFF
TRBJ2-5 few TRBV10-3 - TGTGCCATCAGTGAGTCGGTGGGCCAAGAGACCCAGTACTTC CAISESVGQETQYF
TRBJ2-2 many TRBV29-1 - TGCAGCGTTGAAGATGCGTCACCTATGACGAGCGGGGAGCTGTTTTTT CSVEDASPMTSGELFF
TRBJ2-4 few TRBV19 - TGTGCCAGTAGTACGTACCGGGACAAAAAAAACATTCAGTACTTC CASSTYRDKKNIQYF
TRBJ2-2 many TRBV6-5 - TGTGCCAGCAGTTACAGAAGCCGAGCGAACACCGGGGAGCTGTTTTTT CASSYRSRANTGELFF
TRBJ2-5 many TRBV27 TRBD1 TGTGCCAGCAGTGTCCTAGGGGGCACAGAGACCCAGTACTTC CASSVLGGTETQYF
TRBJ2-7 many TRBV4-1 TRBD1 TGCGCCAGCAGCCAGGGGACAGGGGGTGTTTACGAGCAGTACTTC CASSQGTGGVYEQYF
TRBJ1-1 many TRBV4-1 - TGCGCCAGCAGCCAAGCCCTGGGGATGGGGTCTTTCTTT CASSQALGMGSFF
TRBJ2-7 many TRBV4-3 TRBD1 TGCGCCAGCAGCCAAAGTTTGGGACAGGGGGCTTGGGAGCAGTACTTC CASSQSLGQGAWEQYF
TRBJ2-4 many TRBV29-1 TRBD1 TGCAGCGTTGAAGGGGGCTGGACAGGGGTGAACATTCAGTACTTC CSVEGGWTGVNIQYF
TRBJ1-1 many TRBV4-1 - TGCGCCAGCAGCCAAGTAGCGGACGCCAACGGAGCTTTCTTT CASSQVADANGAFF
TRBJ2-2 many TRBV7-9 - TGTGCCAGCAACAACCAGGGATCTAACACCGGGGAGCTGTTTTTT CASNNQGSNTGELFF
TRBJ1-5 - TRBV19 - TGTGCCAGTGGGATTGATGGCGGTCAGCCCCAGCATTTT CASGIDGGQPQHF
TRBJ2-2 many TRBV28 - TGTGCCAGCAGTTGGGGGGCTGTCACCGGGGAGCTGTTTTTT CASSWGAVTGELFF
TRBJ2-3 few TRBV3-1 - TGTGCCAGCAGCCAAGTGGTAGCGAGTTACGATACGCAGTATTTT CASSQVVASYDTQYF
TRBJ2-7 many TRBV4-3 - TGCGCCAGCAGCCAAGGTTGGCGGTCCACCTACGAGCAGTACTTC CASSQGWRSTYEQYF
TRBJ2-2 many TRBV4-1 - TGCGCCAGCAGCCATTATGAGGGGAACACCGGGGAGCTGTTTTTT CASSHYEGNTGELFF
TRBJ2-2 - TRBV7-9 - TGTGCCAGCAGCCCTCCGGTGGCAGGGGACACCGGGGAGCTGTTTTTT CASSPPVAGDTGELFF
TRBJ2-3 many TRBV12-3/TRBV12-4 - TGTGCCAGCAGTTCATGGGCTTTGGGCAACGACTCCACAGATACGCAGTATTTT CASSSWALGNDSTDTQYF
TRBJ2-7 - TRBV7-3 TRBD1 TGTGCCAGCAGTCATCGGGACAGGGGATTCTACGAGCAGTACTTC CASSHRDRGFYEQYF
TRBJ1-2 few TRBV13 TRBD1 TGTGCCAGCAGCTTGGACAGGGCGGGCTATGGCTACACCTTC CASSLDRAGYGYTF